These 27 T cell receptor beta chains originate from one sample sequenced in a study of shared clonotypes between healthy human individuals. TCRdb keeps only in-frame clones here, not all; method: immunoSEQ multiplex PCR. The profile shows around 1.9 million clones, just under 95% of them singletons. Cells designated naive CD8 were CD45RO-negative and were positively selected for CCR7, with terminally differentiated effector memory CD45RA+ cells excluded. Sequenced input: naive CD8+ T cells from PBMCs. The receptors originated from a man younger than 35 in good health. Some clones in this sample may be carry-over from other donors' samples.

This chain connects TRBV6-5 to TRBJ2-5; 8 nucleotides line up with TRBD1. V lost 5 bases and J lost 5; bases outside the gene matches: 10. The CDR3 totals 15 residues. Germline CDR1 and CDR2: MNHEY and SVGAGI. CDR3 protein: CASSGSGGRGETQYF. The CDR3 DNA is TGTGCCAGCAGTGGATCAGGGGGCCGGGGTGAGACCCAGTACTTC.

This chain connects TRBV2 to TRBJ2-7; the D gene could be TRBD1 or TRBD2 (7 bases each). This CDR3 is built from 13 residues. CDR1 and CDR2 from the germline V gene are SNHLY and FYNNEI. V was trimmed by 11 bases and J by 0 bases, leaving 14 bases between them. Here the CDR3 reads CAGGDRRSYEQYF. The CDR3 DNA follows: TGTGCCGGGGGGGACAGACGCTCCTACGAGCAGTACTTC.

The chain uses TRBV15 and TRBJ2-1; D possibly corresponds to TRBD2 (5 bases). Germline V CDR1 and CDR2: LNHNV, YYDKDF (reference sequence). The ends were cut back, 8 bases at V and 7 bases at J, with 15 bases in the middle. This CDR3 spans 13 amino acids. CDR3 coding DNA: TGTGCCACCTCCATCGGGGTGAGGAATGAGCAGTTCTTC. Amino acids: CATSIGVRNEQFF.

The V gene is TRBV9, the J gene TRBJ2-2, with 8 nucleotides matching TRBD2. Looked up from germline, CDR1 is SGDLS and CDR2 is YYNGEE. The CDR3 runs 17 residues. Trimming removed 4 bases from V and 6 bases from J; junction bases left unmatched: 14. The CDR3 reads CASSIQTSARDAGELFF. CDR3 DNA sequence: TGTGCCAGCAGCATACAGACTAGCGCGCGGGATGCCGGGGAGCTGTTTTTT.

The rearrangement uses TRBV6-5 and TRBJ2-7; the match to TRBD1 covers 10 bases. The CDR3 is 13 residues long. V shed 8 bases and J 5 bases; nucleotides not matched to a gene: 6. Germline V gene lookup returns CDR1 MNHEY and CDR2 SVGAGI. CDR3 DNA sequence: TGTGCCAGCGGGGACAGGGGCGGCGACGAGCAGTACTTC. This translates into CASGDRGGDEQYF.

The V call is TRBV6-1, the J call TRBJ2-7; unclear D gene. CDR1 MNHNS and CDR2 SASEGT come from the germline V gene. This CDR3 has 11 residues. Trimming took 6 bases from V and 4 from J, leaving 7 bases between them. The CDR3 region has the DNA TGTGCCAGCAGGGAACAATACGAGCAGTACTTC. Protein: CASREQYEQYF.

This rearrangement joins TRBV7-9 to TRBJ1-1; D is undetermined. The CDR3 runs to 15 residues. Germline assignment: CDR1 SEHNR and CDR2 FQNEAQ (reference sequence). Trimming shortened V by 1 base and J by 0 bases, and 9 bases separated the two germline ends. CDR3 residues: CASSLVQAMNTEAFF. Here the CDR3 DNA reads TGTGCCAGCAGCTTAGTTCAGGCTATGAACACTGAAGCTTTCTTT.

This clone has a single count. The chain has TRBV19 and TRBJ2-3, with D uncertain. Germline CDR1 and CDR2: LNHDA and SQIVND (reference sequence). The CDR3 runs to 16 residues. V was cut by 5 bases and J by 0 bases, with 15 bases left in between. CDR3 region: CASSPDWSLSTDTQYF. CDR3 sequence (DNA): TGTGCCAGTAGTCCAGACTGGTCCCTCAGCACAGATACGCAGTATTTT. Based on the CDR3 plus reference TRBV19 and TRBJ2-3, the full variable domain is DGGITQSPKYLFRKEGQNVTLSCEQNLNHDAMYWYRQDPGQGLRLIYYSQIVNDFQKGDIAEGYSVSREKKESFPLTVTSAQKNPTAFYLCASSPDWSLSTDTQYFGPGTRLTVL.

J is TRBJ2-5 and V is TRBV27; D unclear. The germline gives CDR1 MNHEY, CDR2 SMNVEV (reference sequence). The CDR3 is made up of 14 amino acids. The V gene lost 2 bases and the J gene lost 1 base, with 8 bases spanning the gap. The CDR3 here is CASSLMHTQETQYF. CDR3 DNA sequence: TGTGCCAGCAGTTTAATGCATACCCAAGAGACCCAGTACTTC.

This chain connects TRBV27 to TRBJ2-7; 8 nucleotides agree with TRBD1. The V and J ends lost 4 bases and 6 bases, in that order; junction bases with no gene match: 8. The V gene's germline CDR1 is MNHEY and CDR2 SMNVEV (reference sequence). This CDR3 is 14 amino acids long. The CDR3 spells CASSYDRGAAEQYF. CDR3 in DNA: TGTGCCAGCAGTTATGACAGGGGAGCGGCCGAGCAGTACTTC.

As concerns this clone: The sample holds other DNA sequences that translate to the same CDR3. The genes are TRBV6-5 and TRBJ2-1; D is undetermined. This CDR3 spans 13 amino acids. Germline values: CDR1 MNHEY, CDR2 SVGAGI. V was shortened by 5 bases and J by 3 bases, with 8 bases between the two germline ends. CDR3 sequence reads: CASSQRSYNEQFF. CDR3 nucleotides: TGTGCCAGCAGTCAGCGCAGCTACAATGAGCAGTTCTTC.

The gene calls are TRBV9 and TRBJ1-2, with D perhaps TRBD1 (6 bases). The CDR3 is made up of 11 amino acids. Germline V gives CDR1 SGDLS, CDR2 YYNGEE. V lost 3 bases to trimming and J lost 8 bases, with 8 bases between them. The CDR3 sequence is CASSGGPGYTF. The CDR3 nucleotides are TGTGCCAGCAGCGGGGGGCCCGGCTACACCTTC.

The chain is built from TRBV28 and TRBJ1-2; no clear D gene. V lost 10 bases to trimming and J lost 8 bases, with 23 bases between them. CDR3 length equals 14 residues. CDR1 is MDHEN, CDR2 SYDVKM, per germline. CDR3 DNA sequence: TGTGCCACGCTACCCCCGGAGGGCTTGGAGGGCTACACCTTC. Residues: CATLPPEGLEGYTF.

The V and J genes are TRBV19 and TRBJ1-2, with D unclear. The germline V and J ends were trimmed by 5 bases and 3 bases, with 4 bases remaining between them. The CDR3 totals 11 residues. Germline V gene lookup returns CDR1 LNHDA and CDR2 SQIVND (reference sequence). The CDR3 protein is CASSVDYGYTF. For the CDR3, the DNA is TGTGCCAGTAGTGTGGACTATGGCTACACCTTC.

The chain uses TRBV9 and TRBJ1-2, with no clear D. CDR1 is SGDLS, CDR2 YYNGEE, per germline. Trimming took 4 bases from V and 5 from J, leaving 12 bases between them. The CDR3 is made up of 13 amino acids. CDR3: CASSHGRSYGYTF. As DNA, the CDR3 is TGTGCCAGCAGCCACGGACGGTCGTATGGCTACACCTTC. Full variable domain (missing parts from reference TRBV9 and TRBJ1-2): DSGVTQTPKHLITATGQRVTLRCSPRSGDLSVYWYQQSLDQGLQFLIQYYNGEERAKGNILERFSAQQFPDLHSELNLSSLELGDSALYFCASSHGRSYGYTFGSGTRLTVV.

V gene TRBV6-6 combines with J gene TRBJ1-5; 7 bases are a match to TRBD1. The CDR3 has 14 residues. CDR1 is MNHNY and CDR2 is SVGAGI in the germline V gene (reference sequence). V lost 6 bases, J lost 6 bases, and 8 bases stayed unmatched. Here the CDR3 DNA reads TGTGCCAGCAGGACAGGGAACTTCGGTCAGCCCCAGCATTTT. The encoded protein is CASRTGNFGQPQHF.

DNA for the CDR3: TGTGCCAGCAGCCAGGGGAGGGCGGGAGGCTACGAGCAGTACTTC. Translating it yields CASSQGRAGGYEQYF. The chain combines TRBV4-2 with TRBJ2-7; 8 bases are a match to TRBD2. There are 15 residues in the CDR3. Germline-derived CDR1 and CDR2 are LGHNA and YNFKEQ. With 3 bases clipped from V and 3 bases from J, the junction kept 7 bases outside the gene matches.

The V gene is TRBV7-2, the J gene TRBJ1-3; possible D gene TRBD1, 6 bases. CDR1 SGHTA and CDR2 FQGNSA come from the germline V gene. V lost 5 bases, J lost 0 bases, and 17 bases lay in between. The CDR3 spans 17 residues. CDR3 nucleotide sequence: TGTGCCAGCAGCACCCGAGACAGGACGAGCTCTGGAAACACCATATATTTT. This codes for CASSTRDRTSSGNTIYF.

Comments on this clone: Other DNA sequences in the same sample also yield this CDR3. The V gene is TRBV27, the J gene TRBJ2-3; D is perhaps TRBD1 or TRBD2 (5 bases each). Germline V gene lookup returns CDR1 MNHEY and CDR2 SMNVEV (reference sequence). Between the trimmed V and J ends, which lost 6 bases and 0 bases, there was a span of 10 bases. The CDR3 extends over 14 amino acids. The CDR3 DNA reads as TGTGCCAGCAGGTTACGGGGCAGCACAGATACGCAGTATTTT. Residues: CASRLRGSTDTQYF.

The rearrangement joins TRBV29-1 to TRBJ2-1; no definite D call. This CDR3 contains 12 residues. Trimming cost V 4 bases and J 3 bases, with 7 bases left between them. The germline V gene encodes CDR1 SQVTM and CDR2 ANQGSEA. CDR3 DNA sequence: TGCAGCGTTGGGGCTGGCTACAATGAGCAGTTCTTC. Translated: CSVGAGYNEQFF.

Comment on this clone: Other nucleotide sequences from this sample produce the same CDR3. The gene calls are TRBV6-5 and TRBJ2-2, with D unresolved. The CDR3 is 14 amino acids. V gave up 0 bases and J gave up 4 bases, with 6 bases separating them. Germline V lookup: CDR1 MNHEY, CDR2 SVGAGI. CDR3 amino acids: CASSYSIGTGELFF. The CDR3 region has the DNA TGTGCCAGCAGTTACTCGATAGGCACCGGGGAGCTGTTTTTT.

This sequence joins TRBV27 and TRBJ2-7, with a tentative D call TRBD1 (5 bases). The CDR3 consists of 14 residues. Trimming pared 5 bases from V and 3 bases from J, leaving 14 bases between. Germline CDR1 is MNHEY and CDR2 is SMNVEV (reference sequence). The CDR3 DNA follows: TGTGCCAGCAGTCCCCAGGGTACCGACTACGAGCAGTACTTC. It specifies CASSPQGTDYEQYF.

J is TRBJ2-7 and V is TRBV15; maybe TRBD2 (7 bases). Between the trimmed V and J ends, which lost 1 base and 2 bases, there was a span of 12 bases. Germline values: CDR1 LNHNV, CDR2 YYDKDF (reference sequence). The CDR3 totals 15 residues. The CDR3 region has the DNA TGTGCCACCAGCAGAGGGGGAGGGGGAACCTACGAGCAGTACTTC. Protein product: CATSRGGGGTYEQYF.

This clone was seen once. The J gene is TRBJ2-1, the V gene TRBV7-9, with D possibly being TRBD1 (6 bases). Trimming removed 5 bases from V and 0 bases from J, with 17 bases in between. Germline CDR1 is SEHNR and CDR2 is FQNEAQ (reference sequence). The CDR3 sequence is 17 residues long. CDR3 loop: CASSLPLQGYSYNEQFF. DNA of the CDR3: TGTGCCAGCAGCCTTCCTTTACAGGGCTACTCCTACAATGAGCAGTTCTTC.

V gene TRBV27 combines with J gene TRBJ2-2; 7 bases line up with TRBD1. This CDR3 region has 15 residues. Unmatched junction bases numbered 4, after V lost 6 bases and J lost 0 bases. Germline CDR1 reads MNHEY; CDR2 reads SMNVEV (reference sequence). The CDR3 reads CASSSGGANTGELFF. CDR3 coding DNA: TGTGCCAGCAGCTCAGGGGGAGCGAACACCGGGGAGCTGTTTTTT.

This clone was seen only once. Here the CDR3 reads CASSASGTGGTEAFF. The CDR3 DNA follows: TGTGCCAGTAGTGCCTCCGGGACAGGGGGAACTGAAGCTTTCTTT. The J gene is TRBJ1-1, the V gene TRBV19; 11 nucleotides match TRBD1. Unmatched junction bases numbered 7, after V lost 5 bases and J lost 5 bases. The length of the CDR3 is 15 residues. Germline V gene lookup returns CDR1 LNHDA and CDR2 SQIVND (reference sequence).

CDR3 region: CASSPRGDDVRDYNEQFF. As DNA, the CDR3 is TGTGCCAGCAGCCCCAGAGGGGACGACGTGCGGGACTACAATGAGCAGTTCTTC. The chain employs TRBV5-6 and TRBJ2-1, with a possible D match to TRBD2 (6 bases). The germline gives CDR1 SGHDT, CDR2 YYEEEE. V was shortened by 4 bases and J by 3 bases, with 23 bases between the two germline ends. The CDR3 loop spans 18 amino acids.